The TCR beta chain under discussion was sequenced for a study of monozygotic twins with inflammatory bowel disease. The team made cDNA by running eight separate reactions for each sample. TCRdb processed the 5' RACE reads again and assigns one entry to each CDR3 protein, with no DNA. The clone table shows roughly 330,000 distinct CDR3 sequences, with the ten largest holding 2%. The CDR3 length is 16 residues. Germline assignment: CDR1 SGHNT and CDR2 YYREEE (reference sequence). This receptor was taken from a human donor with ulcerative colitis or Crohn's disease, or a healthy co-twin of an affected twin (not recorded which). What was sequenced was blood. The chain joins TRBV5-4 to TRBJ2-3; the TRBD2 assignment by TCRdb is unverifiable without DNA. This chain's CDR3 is CASSLQTSGRTDTQYF.